This T cell receptor beta chain was recovered during a study of T cell responses to AZD1222 COVID-19 vaccine. Sequencing used immunoSEQ multiplex PCR; TCRdb keeps in-frame clones, though not all of them. This sample yields 95,000 to 100,000 clones, of which 90% are seen a single time; 1.3% belongs to the top ten. The ends lost 7 bases at V and 1 base at J; junction bases unmatched: 4. The CDR3 is 13 residues long. The germline CDR1 and CDR2 sequences are MNHEY and SMNVEV (reference sequence). Source: peripheral blood, taken on day 0 of AZD1222 vaccination. The sequence was obtained from an adult in good health. This chain links TRBV27 with TRBJ2-7; 7 bases are shared with TRBD2. The CDR3 loop reads CASTSGGSYEQYF. CDR3 nucleotides: TGTGCCAGCACCTCCGGGGGGTCCTACGAGCAGTACTTC.